The 3 T cell receptor beta chains below come from one sample, sequenced in a study of blood T cells in healthy people across ages. The authors ran a second PCR of 7 to 11 cycles using a sample-barcoded 5' primer and a J-beta primer mix. MiXCR was run by TCRdb on the 5' RACE reads, yielding one entry per CDR3 protein. The sample consists of approximately 850,000 distinct CDR3 sequences, 58% of them appearing once. Sample: blood. All receptors derive from a man aged 30 to 39 in good health.

This chain links TRBV13 with TRBJ2-7; a weak D match, TRBD1 (6 bases). The assigned J gene may be wrong: the sequence end matches TRBJ2-5 better. The germline V gene encodes CDR1 PRHDT and CDR2 FYEKMQ (reference sequence). This CDR3 has 13 amino acids. The CDR3 DNA reads as TGTGCCAGCAGCTTATGGGGGCGGCAGACCCAGTACTTC. As protein: CASSLWGRQTQYF.

This rearrangement joins TRBV9 to TRBJ1-1; D gene unclear. The CDR3 totals 12 residues. The V gene lost 0 bases and the J gene lost 8 bases, with 8 bases spanning the gap. Per the germline V gene, CDR1 is SGDLS and CDR2 is YYNGEE. This chain's CDR3 is CASSVGGREAFF. CDR3 nucleotides: TGTGCCAGCAGCGTAGGAGGGAGAGAAGCTTTCTTT.

In its sample, this clonotype was seen once. The genes are TRBV7-9 and TRBJ2-7, with D unclear. CDR3 length equals 14 residues. The V end was cut by 6 bases, the J end by 0 bases, with 12 bases between. Per germline, CDR1 SEHNR and CDR2 FQNEAQ (reference sequence). Here the CDR3 DNA reads TGTGCCAGCAGGGGTTCTATTAGCTCCTACGAGCAGTACTTC. It specifies CASRGSISSYEQYF.